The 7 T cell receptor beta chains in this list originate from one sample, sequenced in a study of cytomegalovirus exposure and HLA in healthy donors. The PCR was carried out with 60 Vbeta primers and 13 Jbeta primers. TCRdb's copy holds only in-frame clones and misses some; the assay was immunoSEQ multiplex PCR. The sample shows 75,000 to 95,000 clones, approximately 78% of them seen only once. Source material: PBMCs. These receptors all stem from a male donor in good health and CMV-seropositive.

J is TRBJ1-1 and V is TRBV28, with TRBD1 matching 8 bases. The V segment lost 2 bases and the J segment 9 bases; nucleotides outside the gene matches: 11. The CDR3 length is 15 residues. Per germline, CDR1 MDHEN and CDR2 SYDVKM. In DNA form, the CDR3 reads TGTGCCAGCAGTTTACCAGACAGGGGAATACTCAAAGCTTTCTTT. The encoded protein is CASSLPDRGILKAFF.

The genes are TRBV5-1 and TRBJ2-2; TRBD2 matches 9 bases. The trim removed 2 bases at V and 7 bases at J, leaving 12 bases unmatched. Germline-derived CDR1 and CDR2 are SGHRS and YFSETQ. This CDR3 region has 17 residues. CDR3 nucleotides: TGCGCCAGCAGCTTAAGTTCTAGCGGGGCGCCGCACGGGGAGCTGTTTTTT. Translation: CASSLSSSGAPHGELFF.

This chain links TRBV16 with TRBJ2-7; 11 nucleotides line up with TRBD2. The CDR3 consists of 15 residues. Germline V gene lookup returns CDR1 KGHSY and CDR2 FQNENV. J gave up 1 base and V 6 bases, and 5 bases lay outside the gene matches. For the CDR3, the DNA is TGTGCCAGCAGTTCCGGACTAGCGGGTTCCTACGAGCAGTACTTC. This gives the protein CASSSGLAGSYEQYF.

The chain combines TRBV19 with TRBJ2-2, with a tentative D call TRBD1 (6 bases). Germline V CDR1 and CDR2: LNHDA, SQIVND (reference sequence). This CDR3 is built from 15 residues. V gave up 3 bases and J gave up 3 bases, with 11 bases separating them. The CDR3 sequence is CASSMIRGYTGELFF. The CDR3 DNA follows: TGTGCCAGTAGTATGATTAGGGGGTACACCGGGGAGCTGTTTTTT.

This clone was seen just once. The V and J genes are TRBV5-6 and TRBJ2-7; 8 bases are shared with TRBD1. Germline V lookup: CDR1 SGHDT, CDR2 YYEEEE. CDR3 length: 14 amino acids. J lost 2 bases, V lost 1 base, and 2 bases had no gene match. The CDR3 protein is CASSLTGGPYEQYF. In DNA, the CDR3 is TGTGCCAGCAGCTTGACAGGGGGACCCTACGAGCAGTACTTC.

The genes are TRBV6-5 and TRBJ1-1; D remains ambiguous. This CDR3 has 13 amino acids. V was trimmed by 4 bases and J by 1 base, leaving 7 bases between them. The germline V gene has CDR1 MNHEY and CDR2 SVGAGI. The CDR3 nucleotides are TGTGCCAGCAGTTCCCCCCGGAACACTGAAGCTTTCTTT. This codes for CASSSPRNTEAFF.

CDR3 residues: CASSLDISSGNTIYF. CDR3 nucleotides: TGTGCCAGCAGCTTGGACATTTCCTCTGGAAACACCATATATTTT. The V call is TRBV7-9, the J call TRBJ1-3; possibly TRBD1 for D (5 bases). The CDR3 contains 15 residues. The V and J ends lost 3 bases and 0 bases respectively, with 9 bases between them. Germline CDR1 reads SEHNR; CDR2 reads FQNEAQ (reference sequence).